The sequence of this T cell receptor (beta chain) was determined in a study of blood T cell repertoires in COVID-19. The length of the CDR3 is 15 residues. Germline lookup yields CDR1 SGHTA and CDR2 FQGNSA. J gave up 5 bases and V 5 bases, and 6 bases lay outside the gene matches. The protocol was immunoSEQ multiplex PCR, while the TCRdb copy is restricted to in-frame clones and leaves out a portion. The sample includes hundreds of thousands of clones, about 86% of them seen just once. In this sample, this clone turned up a few times. Sample: PBMCs or T cells enriched from blood (not recorded which). The clonotype comes from a woman between 45 and 65 years old in a cohort exposed to, infected with or recovered from COVID-19 (not recorded which). The gene calls are TRBV7-2 and TRBJ1-4; 9 positions agree with TRBD1. The DNA of the CDR3 is TGTGCCAGCAGCCCACAGGGGGCAGGGAATGAAAAACTGTTTTTT. It encodes CASSPQGAGNEKLFF.